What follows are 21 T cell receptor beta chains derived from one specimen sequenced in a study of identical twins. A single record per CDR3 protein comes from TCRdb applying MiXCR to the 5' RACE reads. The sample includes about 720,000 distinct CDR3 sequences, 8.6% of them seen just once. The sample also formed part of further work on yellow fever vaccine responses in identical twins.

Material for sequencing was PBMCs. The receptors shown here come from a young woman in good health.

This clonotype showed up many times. Here the CDR3 reads CASSFSRGGETQYF. The CDR3, as DNA: TGTGCCAGCAGCTTCAGCAGGGGGGGGGAGACCCAGTACTTC. This chain connects TRBV11-2 to TRBJ2-5, with D perhaps being TRBD1 or TRBD2 (7 bases each). With 3 bases removed from V and 5 bases from J, the gap between germline ends came to 13 bases. CDR1 and CDR2 (germline): SGHAT, FQNNGV. The length of the CDR3 is 14 residues.

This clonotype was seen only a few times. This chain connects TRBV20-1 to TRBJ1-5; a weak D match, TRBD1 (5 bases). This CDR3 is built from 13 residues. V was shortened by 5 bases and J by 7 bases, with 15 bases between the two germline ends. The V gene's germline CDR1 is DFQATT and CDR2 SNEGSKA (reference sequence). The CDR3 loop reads CSAFGATTQPQHF. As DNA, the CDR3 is TGCAGTGCTTTTGGGGCGACTACGCAGCCCCAGCATTTT.

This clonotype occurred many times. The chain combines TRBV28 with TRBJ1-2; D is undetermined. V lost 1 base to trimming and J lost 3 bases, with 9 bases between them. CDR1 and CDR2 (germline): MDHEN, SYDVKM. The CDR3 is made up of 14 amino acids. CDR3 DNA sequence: TGTGCCAGCAGTTTATCAACGGAGTACTATGGCTACACCTTC. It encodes CASSLSTEYYGYTF.

The CDR3 spells CASRREGWEQFF. For the CDR3, the DNA is TGTGCCAGCAGAAGGGAAGGGTGGGAGCAGTTCTTC. The J gene is TRBJ2-1, the V gene TRBV2; D remains ambiguous. CDR1 SNHLY and CDR2 FYNNEI come from the germline V gene. Between the trimmed V and J ends, which lost 6 bases and 10 bases, there was a span of 13 bases. This CDR3 is 12 amino acids long.

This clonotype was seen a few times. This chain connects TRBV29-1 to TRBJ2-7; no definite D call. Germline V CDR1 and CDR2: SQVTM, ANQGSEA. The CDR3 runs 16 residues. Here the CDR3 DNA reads TGCAGAGATATATGCTGCGCTCGGACCGAGCCCTACGAGCAGTACTTC. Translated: CRDICCARTEPYEQYF.

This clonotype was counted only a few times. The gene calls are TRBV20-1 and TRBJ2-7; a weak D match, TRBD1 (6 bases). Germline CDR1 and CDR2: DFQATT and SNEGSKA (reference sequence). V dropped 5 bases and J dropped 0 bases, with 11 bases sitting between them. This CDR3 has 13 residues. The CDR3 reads CSAGTGSSYEQYF. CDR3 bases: TGCAGTGCTGGTACAGGGAGCTCCTACGAGCAGTACTTC.

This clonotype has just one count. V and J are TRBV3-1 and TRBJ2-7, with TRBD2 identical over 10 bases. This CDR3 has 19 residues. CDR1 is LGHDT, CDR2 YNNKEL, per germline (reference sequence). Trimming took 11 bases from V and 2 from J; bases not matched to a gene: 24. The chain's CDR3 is CASCQEMPSGSPHPYEQYF. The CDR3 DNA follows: TGTGCCTCCTGCCAAGAAATGCCTAGCGGGAGCCCACACCCCTACGAGCAGTACTTC.

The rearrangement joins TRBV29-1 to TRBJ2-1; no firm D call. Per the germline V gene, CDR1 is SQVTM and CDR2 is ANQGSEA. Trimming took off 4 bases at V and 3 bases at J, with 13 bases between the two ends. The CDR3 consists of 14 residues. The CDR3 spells CSVVWQELYNEQFF. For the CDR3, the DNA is TGCAGCGTTGTATGGCAGGAACTCTACAATGAGCAGTTCTTC.

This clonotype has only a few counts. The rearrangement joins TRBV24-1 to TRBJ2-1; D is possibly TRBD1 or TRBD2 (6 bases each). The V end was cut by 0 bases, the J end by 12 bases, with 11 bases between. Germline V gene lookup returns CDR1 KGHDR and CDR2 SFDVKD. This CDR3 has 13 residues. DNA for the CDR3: TGTGCCACCAGTGATTTGGGAGGGGGTTCGCAGTTCTTC. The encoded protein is CATSDLGGGSQFF.

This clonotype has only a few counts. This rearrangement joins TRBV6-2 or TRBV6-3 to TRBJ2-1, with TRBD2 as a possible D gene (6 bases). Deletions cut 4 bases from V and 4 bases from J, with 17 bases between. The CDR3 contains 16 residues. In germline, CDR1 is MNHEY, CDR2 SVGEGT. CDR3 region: CASSSWGSGQYNEQFF. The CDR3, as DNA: TGTGCCAGCAGTTCGTGGGGTAGCGGTCAATACAATGAGCAGTTCTTC.

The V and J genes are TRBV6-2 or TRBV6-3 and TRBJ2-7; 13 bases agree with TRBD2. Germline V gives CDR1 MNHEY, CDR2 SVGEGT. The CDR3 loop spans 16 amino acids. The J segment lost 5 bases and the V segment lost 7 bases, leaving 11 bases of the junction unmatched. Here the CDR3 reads CASNVPGLAGFDEQYF. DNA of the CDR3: TGTGCCAGCAACGTCCCGGGACTAGCGGGATTTGACGAGCAGTACTTC.

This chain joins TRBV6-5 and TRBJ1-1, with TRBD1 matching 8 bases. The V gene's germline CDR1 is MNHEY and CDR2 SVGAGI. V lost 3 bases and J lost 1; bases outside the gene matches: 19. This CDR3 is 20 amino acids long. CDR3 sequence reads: CASSYSSVAGGHLRNTEAFF. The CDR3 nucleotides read TGTGCCAGCAGTTATTCATCGGTGGCAGGGGGCCACTTGAGGAACACTGAAGCTTTCTTT.

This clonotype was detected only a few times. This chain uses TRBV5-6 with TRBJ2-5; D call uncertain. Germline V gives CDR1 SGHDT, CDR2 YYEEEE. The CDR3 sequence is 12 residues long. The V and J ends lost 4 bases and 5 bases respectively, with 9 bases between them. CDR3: CASSVPWETQYF. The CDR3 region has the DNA TGTGCCAGCAGCGTCCCGTGGGAGACCCAGTACTTC.

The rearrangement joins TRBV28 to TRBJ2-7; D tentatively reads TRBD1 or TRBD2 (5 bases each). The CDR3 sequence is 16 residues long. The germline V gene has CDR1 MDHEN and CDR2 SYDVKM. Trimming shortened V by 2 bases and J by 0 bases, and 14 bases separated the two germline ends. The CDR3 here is CASSLAGTISSYEQYF. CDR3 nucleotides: TGTGCCAGCAGTTTAGCCGGGACGATAAGCTCCTACGAGCAGTACTTC.

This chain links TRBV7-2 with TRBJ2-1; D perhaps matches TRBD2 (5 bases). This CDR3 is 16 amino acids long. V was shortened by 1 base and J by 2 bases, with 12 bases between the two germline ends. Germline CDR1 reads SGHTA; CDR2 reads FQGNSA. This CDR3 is CASSLDRGSAYNEQFF. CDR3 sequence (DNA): TGTGCCAGCAGCTTAGATCGGGGATCAGCCTACAATGAGCAGTTCTTC. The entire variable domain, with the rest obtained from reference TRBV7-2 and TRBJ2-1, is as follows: GAGVSQSPSNKVTEKGKDVELRCDPISGHTALYWYRQSLGQGLEFLIYFQGNSAPDKSGLPSDRFSAERTGGSVSTLTIQRTQQEDSAVYLCASSLDRGSAYNEQFFGPGTRLTVL.

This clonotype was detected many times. CDR3 sequence (DNA): TGCGCCAGCAGCCAAGACATGGCTAAGCCCCAGCATTTT. Its translation is CASSQDMAKPQHF. This chain links TRBV4-3 with TRBJ1-5; D not resolved. The CDR3 covers 13 residues. CDR1 and CDR2 from the germline V gene are LGHNA and YSLEER. V was shortened by 0 bases and J by 8 bases, with 8 bases between the two germline ends.

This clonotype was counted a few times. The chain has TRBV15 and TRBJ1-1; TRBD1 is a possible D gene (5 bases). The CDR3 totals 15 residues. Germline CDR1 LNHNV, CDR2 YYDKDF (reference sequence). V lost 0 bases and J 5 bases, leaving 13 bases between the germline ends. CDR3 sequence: CATSRDRALGTEAFF. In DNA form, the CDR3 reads TGTGCCACCAGCAGAGACAGGGCCTTGGGGACTGAAGCTTTCTTT.

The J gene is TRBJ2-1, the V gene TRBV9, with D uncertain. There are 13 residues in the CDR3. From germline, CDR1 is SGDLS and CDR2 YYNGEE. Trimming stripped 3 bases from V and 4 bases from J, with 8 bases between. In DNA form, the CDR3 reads TGTGCCAGCAGCGCCGGGCAATACAATGAGCAGTTCTTC. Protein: CASSAGQYNEQFF.

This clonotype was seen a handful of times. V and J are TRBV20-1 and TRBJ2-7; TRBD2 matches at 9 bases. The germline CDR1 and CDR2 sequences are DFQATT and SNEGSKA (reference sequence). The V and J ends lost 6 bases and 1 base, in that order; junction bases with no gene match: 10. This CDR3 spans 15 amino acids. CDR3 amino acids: CSAPNSGSLSYEQYF. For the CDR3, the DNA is TGCAGTGCCCCCAATAGCGGGAGTCTTTCCTACGAGCAGTACTTC.

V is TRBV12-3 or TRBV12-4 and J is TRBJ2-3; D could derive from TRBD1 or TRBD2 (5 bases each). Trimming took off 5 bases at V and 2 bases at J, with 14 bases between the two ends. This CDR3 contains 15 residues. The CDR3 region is CASSLRTGPTDTQYF. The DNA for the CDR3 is TGTGCCAGCAGTCTTAGGACGGGACCCACAGATACGCAGTATTTT.

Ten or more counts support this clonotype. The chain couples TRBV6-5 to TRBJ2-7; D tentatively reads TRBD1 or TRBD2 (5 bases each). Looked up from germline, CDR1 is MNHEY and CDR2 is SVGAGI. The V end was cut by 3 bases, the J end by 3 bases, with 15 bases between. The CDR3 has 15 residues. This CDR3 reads CASSYTTGRLYEQYF. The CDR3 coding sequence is TGTGCCAGCAGTTATACGACGGGACGCCTCTACGAGCAGTACTTC.